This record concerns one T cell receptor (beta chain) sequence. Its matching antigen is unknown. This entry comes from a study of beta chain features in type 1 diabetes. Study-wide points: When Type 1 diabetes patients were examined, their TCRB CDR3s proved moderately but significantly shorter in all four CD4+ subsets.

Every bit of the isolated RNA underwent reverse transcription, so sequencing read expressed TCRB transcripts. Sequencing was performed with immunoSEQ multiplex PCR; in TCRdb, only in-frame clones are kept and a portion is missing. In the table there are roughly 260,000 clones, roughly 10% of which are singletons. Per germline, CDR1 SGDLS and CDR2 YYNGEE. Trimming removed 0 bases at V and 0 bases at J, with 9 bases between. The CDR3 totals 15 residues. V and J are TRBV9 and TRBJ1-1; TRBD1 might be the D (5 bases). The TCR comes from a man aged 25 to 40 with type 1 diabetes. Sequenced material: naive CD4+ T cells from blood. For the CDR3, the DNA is TGTGCCAGCAGCGTAGCAGGGCACTTGAACACTGAAGCTTTCTTT. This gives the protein CASSVAGHLNTEAFF.